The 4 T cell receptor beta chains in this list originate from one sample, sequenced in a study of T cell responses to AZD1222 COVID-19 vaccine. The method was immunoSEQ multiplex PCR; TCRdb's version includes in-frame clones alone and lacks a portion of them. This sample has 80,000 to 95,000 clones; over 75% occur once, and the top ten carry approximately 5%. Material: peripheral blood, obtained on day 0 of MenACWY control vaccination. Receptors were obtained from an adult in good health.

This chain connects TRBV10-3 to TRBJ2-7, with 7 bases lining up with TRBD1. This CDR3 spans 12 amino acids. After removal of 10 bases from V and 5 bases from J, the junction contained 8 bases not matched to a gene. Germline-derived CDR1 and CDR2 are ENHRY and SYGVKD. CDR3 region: CATFDRVNEQYF. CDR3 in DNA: TGTGCCACCTTCGACAGGGTGAACGAGCAGTACTTC.

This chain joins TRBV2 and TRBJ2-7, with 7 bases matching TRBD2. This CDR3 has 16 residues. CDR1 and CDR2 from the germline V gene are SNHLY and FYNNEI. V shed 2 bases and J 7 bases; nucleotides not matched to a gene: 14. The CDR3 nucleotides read TGTGCCAGCAGTGAATTTGCGGGAGAGGTCCTTTGGGAGCAGTACTTC. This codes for CASSEFAGEVLWEQYF.

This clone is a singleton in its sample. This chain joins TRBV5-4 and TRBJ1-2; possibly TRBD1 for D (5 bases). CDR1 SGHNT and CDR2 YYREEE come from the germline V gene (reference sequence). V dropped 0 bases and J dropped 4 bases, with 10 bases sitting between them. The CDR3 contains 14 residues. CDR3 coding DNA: TGTGCCAGCAGCTTGGTCAGGGAGGGCTATGGCTACACCTTC. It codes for CASSLVREGYGYTF.

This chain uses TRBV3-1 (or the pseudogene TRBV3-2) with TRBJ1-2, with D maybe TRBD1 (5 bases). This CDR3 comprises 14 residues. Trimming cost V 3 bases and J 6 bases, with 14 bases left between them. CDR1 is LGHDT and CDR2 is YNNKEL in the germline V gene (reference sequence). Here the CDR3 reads CASSQRGGEDGYTF. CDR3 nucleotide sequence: TGTGCCAGCAGCCAGAGGGGCGGGGAGGATGGCTACACCTTC.